The 17 T cell receptor beta chains below come from one sample, sequenced in a study of identical twins. TCRdb recomputed calls from the 5' RACE reads with MiXCR, one row per CDR3 protein. Here the sample spans 240,000 or so distinct CDR3 sequences, roughly 7% being singletons. Another study also made use of these data, one on yellow fever vaccine responses in identical twins.

The sequenced sample consisted of memory (CD45RO+) T cells sorted from blood. The receptors here all came from a woman aged 18-35 years in good health.

The chain is built from TRBV6-1 and TRBJ2-7; tentatively, D is TRBD2 (6 bases). This CDR3 region has 12 residues. Germline V gene data show CDR1 as MNHNS and CDR2 as SASEGT. With 6 bases removed from V and 6 bases from J, the gap between germline ends came to 12 bases. The CDR3 protein is CASSVPSAEQYF. The CDR3 bases are TGTGCCAGCAGCGTGCCTAGCGCCGAGCAGTACTTC.

The chain links TRBV27 to TRBJ2-3; 11 nucleotides align to TRBD2. CDR3 length equals 17 residues. CDR1 MNHEY and CDR2 SMNVEV come from the germline V gene (reference sequence). V trimming: 4 bases; J trimming: 5 bases; junction bases outside the gene matches: 11. CDR3 nucleotide sequence: TGTGCCAGCAGTTACCGCATTCTAGCGGGAGGAGGAGATACGCAGTATTTT. Amino acid sequence: CASSYRILAGGGDTQYF.

CDR3 loop: CASSRGLAGGGEQFF. In DNA form, the CDR3 reads TGTGCCAGCAGCCGGGGACTAGCGGGGGGGGGTGAGCAGTTCTTC. The V call is TRBV3-1, the J call TRBJ2-1; TRBD2 agrees at 16 bases. CDR3 length: 15 amino acids. The ends lost 4 bases at V and 9 bases at J; junction bases unmatched: 3. Germline CDR1 and CDR2: LGHDT and YNNKEL (reference sequence).

The V call is TRBV5-5, the J call TRBJ2-5; D is perhaps TRBD2 (6 bases). Germline loops: CDR1 SGHKS, CDR2 YYEKEE (reference sequence). V shed 1 base and J shed 5 bases, with 12 bases lying between them. The CDR3 is made up of 14 amino acids. The CDR3 DNA reads as TGTGCCAGCAGCTTGCTAGCGAGTAGGGAGACCCAGTACTTC. Translating it yields CASSLLASRETQYF.

This chain joins TRBV4-2 and TRBJ2-5; 9 nucleotides line up with TRBD2. The CDR3 totals 15 residues. Germline lookup yields CDR1 LGHNA and CDR2 YNFKEQ. The V gene end was trimmed by 4 bases and the J gene end by 0 bases; junction bases not matched to a gene: 3. The CDR3 nucleotides read TGTGCCAGCAGCCGTAGCGGGGGCAACCAAGAGACCCAGTACTTC. Protein: CASSRSGGNQETQYF.

The chain has TRBV20-1 and TRBJ2-5, with 11 nucleotides matching TRBD2. The CDR3 totals 14 residues. CDR1 is DFQATT, CDR2 SNEGSKA, per germline (reference sequence). Trimming cost V 6 bases and J 5 bases; bases outside gene matches: 8. CDR3 in amino acids: CSAGTSGGFETQYF. The CDR3 nucleotides are TGCAGTGCGGGAACTAGCGGGGGATTCGAGACCCAGTACTTC.

At least ten counts were recorded for this clonotype. The chain recombines TRBV10-3 with TRBJ1-4; D remains ambiguous. Trimming stripped 0 bases from V and 5 bases from J, with 10 bases between. Germline assignment: CDR1 ENHRY and CDR2 SYGVKD. This CDR3 spans 15 amino acids. The CDR3 spells CAISESGRQNEKLFF. CDR3 sequence (DNA): TGTGCCATCAGTGAGTCGGGTCGGCAGAATGAAAAACTGTTTTTT.

This clonotype was picked up one time. The CDR3 DNA follows: TGTGCCAGCACCAAAGATAGTCCGCGGGAGGGAATATCCACAGATACGCAGTATTTT. Its protein product is CASTKDSPREGISTDTQYF. The chain links TRBV3-1 to TRBJ2-3; 9 bases map to TRBD2. The CDR3 is 19 amino acids. The J segment lost 2 bases and the V segment lost 7 bases, leaving 19 bases of the junction unmatched. The V gene's germline CDR1 is LGHDT and CDR2 YNNKEL (reference sequence).

J is TRBJ2-1 and V is TRBV9, with D maybe TRBD1 (5 bases). Trimming pared 4 bases from V and 6 bases from J, leaving 14 bases between. Germline V gene lookup returns CDR1 SGDLS and CDR2 YYNGEE. This CDR3 comprises 14 residues. In DNA, the CDR3 is TGTGCCAGCAGCCCTACGACAGTGGGCAATGAGCAGTTCTTC. It yields the protein CASSPTTVGNEQFF.

Ten or more counts support this clonotype. The chain combines TRBV9 with TRBJ2-7, with 13 bases lining up with TRBD2. The CDR3 has 14 residues. Germline CDR1 is SGDLS and CDR2 is YYNGEE. Trimming took 2 bases from V and 7 from J; bases not matched to a gene: 3. CDR3 sequence (DNA): TGTGCCAGCAGCGTTACGGGACTAGCGGGAGAGCAGTACTTC. It codes for CASSVTGLAGEQYF.

The rearrangement uses TRBV6-2 or TRBV6-3 and TRBJ2-1; D is uncertain. V was trimmed by 4 bases and J by 8 bases, leaving 21 bases between them. Per germline, CDR1 MNHEY and CDR2 SVGEGT. This CDR3 is 16 amino acids long. The CDR3 here is CASSSRTANPYDEQFF. The CDR3 DNA reads as TGTGCCAGCAGTTCCCGGACGGCCAATCCTTACGATGAGCAGTTCTTC.

The rearrangement uses TRBV6-5 and TRBJ2-7; D is perhaps TRBD2 (5 bases). The germline V gene encodes CDR1 MNHEY and CDR2 SVGAGI. This CDR3 contains 13 residues. The V and J ends lost 0 bases and 6 bases respectively, with 9 bases between them. CDR3 sequence reads: CASSYSRGSEQYV. In DNA, the CDR3 is TGTGCCAGCAGTTACTCGAGAGGGAGCGAGCAGTACGTC.

The table lists this clonotype with a few counts. V is TRBV20-1 and J is TRBJ2-6; 9 bases fit TRBD1. Losses at the gene ends were 3 bases for V and 2 bases for J; bases not matched to a gene: 11. CDR3 length: 18 amino acids. Germline CDR1 reads DFQATT; CDR2 reads SNEGSKA (reference sequence). This CDR3 reads CSASSSDRGLTGANVLTF. The CDR3 nucleotides are TGCAGTGCTAGTAGTTCGGACAGGGGTCTTACTGGGGCCAACGTCCTGACTTTC.

This clonotype was detected ten times or more. This chain links TRBV28 with TRBJ1-5; D perhaps matches TRBD1 (6 bases). The CDR3 covers 18 residues. Trimming took off 3 bases at V and 5 bases at J, with 23 bases between the two ends. Looked up from germline, CDR1 is MDHEN and CDR2 is SYDVKM. CDR3 nucleotides: TGTGCCAGCAGTTTCCTCCCCCTGACATCGGGGGCTTATCAGCCCCAGCATTTT. Amino acids: CASSFLPLTSGAYQPQHF.

This chain links TRBV6-1 with TRBJ2-1, with 10 positions matching TRBD2. There are 13 residues in the CDR3. V was clipped by 10 bases and J by 4 bases; unmatched bases: 4. The germline gives CDR1 MNHNS, CDR2 SASEGT. This chain's CDR3 is CATGTSEYNEQFF. CDR3 DNA sequence: TGTGCCACCGGGACTAGCGAATACAATGAGCAGTTCTTC.

In its sample, this clonotype was seen many times. This sequence joins TRBV29-1 and TRBJ2-1; TRBD2 matches 12 bases. The J segment lost 7 bases and the V segment lost 6 bases, leaving 10 bases of the junction unmatched. CDR1 is SQVTM and CDR2 is ANQGSEA in the germline V gene. The CDR3 contains 15 residues. The CDR3 DNA sequence: TGCAGCGTCAGGTGGAGACTAGCGGGAGAGAATGAGCAGTTCTTC. Translating it yields CSVRWRLAGENEQFF.

Ten or more counts support this clonotype. This chain's CDR3 is CASSLLAMNTEAFF. The CDR3 nucleotides are TGTGCCAGCAGCCTACTGGCAATGAACACTGAAGCTTTCTTT. The chain combines TRBV11-2 with TRBJ1-1, with D unresolved. The CDR3 runs to 14 residues. The ends were cut back, 5 bases at V and 0 bases at J, with 10 bases in the middle. Germline assignment: CDR1 SGHAT and CDR2 FQNNGV.